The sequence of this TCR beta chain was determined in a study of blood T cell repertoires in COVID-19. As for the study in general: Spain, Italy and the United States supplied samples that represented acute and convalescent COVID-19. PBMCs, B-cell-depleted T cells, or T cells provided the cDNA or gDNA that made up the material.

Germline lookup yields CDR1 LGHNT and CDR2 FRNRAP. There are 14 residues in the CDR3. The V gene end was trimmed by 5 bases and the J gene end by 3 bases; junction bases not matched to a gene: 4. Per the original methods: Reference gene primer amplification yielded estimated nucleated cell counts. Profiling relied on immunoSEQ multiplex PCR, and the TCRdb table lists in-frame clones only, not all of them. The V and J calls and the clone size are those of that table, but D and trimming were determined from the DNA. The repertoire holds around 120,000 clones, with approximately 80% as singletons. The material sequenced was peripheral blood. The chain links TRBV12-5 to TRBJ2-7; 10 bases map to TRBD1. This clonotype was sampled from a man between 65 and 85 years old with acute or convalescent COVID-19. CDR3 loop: CASGLTGGNYEQYF. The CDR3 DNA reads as TGTGCTAGTGGTCTGACAGGGGGCAACTACGAGCAGTACTTC.